The 5 T cell receptor beta chains below were found in one sample sequenced in a study of cytomegalovirus exposure and HLA in healthy donors. Primers included in the PCR were 60 Vbeta and 13 Jbeta primers. Libraries were prepared by immunoSEQ multiplex PCR; TCRdb keeps only in-frame clonotypes and omits some of them. The sample lists some 200,000 clones, approximately 85% occurring once. The specimen was PBMCs. The receptors here all came from a woman in her forties or fifties in good health and CMV-seropositive.

Remarks on this clone: The sample contains more than one DNA sequence encoding this CDR3. The rearrangement uses TRBV19 and TRBJ2-1; 13 nucleotides line up with TRBD2. Germline V gene data show CDR1 as LNHDA and CDR2 as SQIVND (reference sequence). The J segment lost 7 bases and the V segment lost 5 bases, leaving 8 bases of the junction unmatched. This CDR3 is 16 amino acids long. CDR3 coding DNA: TGTGCCAGTAGTGTACCGGGACTAGCGGGAAGGAATGAGCAGTTCTTC. Translation: CASSVPGLAGRNEQFF.

In this sample, this clone turned up once. This chain connects TRBV2 to TRBJ2-3; no firm D call. Germline CDR1 and CDR2: SNHLY and FYNNEI. Between the trimmed V and J ends, which lost 6 bases and 3 bases, there was a span of 16 bases. The CDR3 spans 15 residues. CDR3 nucleotide sequence: TGTGCCAGCAGGGCCTCGGCGACTGAAACAGATACGCAGTATTTT. It codes for CASRASATETDTQYF. Looking up the rest from reference TRBV2 and TRBJ2-3 gives the full variable domain: EPEVTQTPSHQVTQMGQEVILRCVPISNHLYFYWYRQILGQKVEFLVSFYNNEISEKSEIFDDQFSVERPDGSNFTLKIRSTKLEDSAMYFCASRASATETDTQYFGPGTRLTVL.

V is TRBV10-3 and J is TRBJ2-5; TRBD1 aligns across 9 bases. This CDR3 contains 16 residues. Germline CDR1 is ENHRY and CDR2 is SYGVKD. After removal of 3 bases from V and 4 bases from J, the junction contained 9 bases not matched to a gene. CDR3 loop: CAISDHRGQGPETQYF. The CDR3 DNA follows: TGTGCCATCAGTGATCACCGGGGACAGGGACCAGAGACCCAGTACTTC.

This clone came up once. CDR3 bases: TGTGCCAGCAGCTTTCGGGGGAATAGTAATGAAAAACTGTTTTTT. Translated: CASSFRGNSNEKLFF. The rearrangement links TRBV5-8 to TRBJ1-4, with D perhaps matching TRBD1 (5 bases). There are 15 residues in the CDR3. With 2 bases removed from V and 4 bases from J, the gap between germline ends came to 12 bases. The germline CDR1 and CDR2 sequences are SGHTS and YDEGEE.

The V call is TRBV28, the J call TRBJ2-1; TRBD1 matches at 8 bases. The CDR3 is 16 amino acids. After removal of 4 bases from V and 0 bases from J, the junction contained 5 bases not matched to a gene. Germline loops: CDR1 MDHEN, CDR2 SYDVKM. CDR3 region: CASSYTGTGSYNEQFF. CDR3 coding DNA: TGTGCCAGCAGTTACACCGGGACAGGCTCCTACAATGAGCAGTTCTTC.